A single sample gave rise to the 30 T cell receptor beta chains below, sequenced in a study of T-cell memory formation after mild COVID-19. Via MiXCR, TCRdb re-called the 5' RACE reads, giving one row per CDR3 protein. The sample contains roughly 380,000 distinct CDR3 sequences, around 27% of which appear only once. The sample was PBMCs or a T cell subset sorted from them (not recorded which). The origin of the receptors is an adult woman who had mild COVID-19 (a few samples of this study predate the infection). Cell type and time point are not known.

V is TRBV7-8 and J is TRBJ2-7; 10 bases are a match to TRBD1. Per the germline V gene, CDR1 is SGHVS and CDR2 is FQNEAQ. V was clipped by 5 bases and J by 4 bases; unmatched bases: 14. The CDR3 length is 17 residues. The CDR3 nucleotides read TGTGCCAGCAGCCCCCAACAGGACAGGGGGATTGTGTACGAGCAGTACTTC. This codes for CASSPQQDRGIVYEQYF.

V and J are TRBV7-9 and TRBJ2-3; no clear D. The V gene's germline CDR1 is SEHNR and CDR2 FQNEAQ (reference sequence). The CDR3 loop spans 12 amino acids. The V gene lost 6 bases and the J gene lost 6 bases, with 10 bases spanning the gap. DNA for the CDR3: TGTGCCAGCAGATTACCCATCGATACGCAGTATTTT. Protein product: CASRLPIDTQYF.

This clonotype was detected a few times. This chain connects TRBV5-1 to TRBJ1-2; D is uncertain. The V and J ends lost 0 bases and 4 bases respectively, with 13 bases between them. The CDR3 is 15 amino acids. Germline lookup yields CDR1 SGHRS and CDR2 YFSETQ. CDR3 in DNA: TGCGCCAGCAGCTTGGGTCCTGGACTGAGCTATGGCTACACCTTC. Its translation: CASSLGPGLSYGYTF. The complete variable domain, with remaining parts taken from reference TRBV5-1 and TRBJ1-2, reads KAGVTQTPRYLIKTRGQQVTLSCSPISGHRSVSWYQQTPGQGLQFLFEYFSETQRNKGNFPGRFSGRQFSNSRSEMNVSTLELGDSALYLCASSLGPGLSYGYTFGSGTRLTVV.

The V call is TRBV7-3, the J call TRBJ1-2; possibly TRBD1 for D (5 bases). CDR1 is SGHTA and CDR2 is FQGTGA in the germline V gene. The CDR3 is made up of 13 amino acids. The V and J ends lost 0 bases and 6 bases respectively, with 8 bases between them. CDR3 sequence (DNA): TGTGCCAGCAGCTTAACGTTGGGGGATGGCTACACCTTC. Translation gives CASSLTLGDGYTF. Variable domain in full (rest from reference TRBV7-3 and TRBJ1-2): GAGVSQTPSNKVTEKGKYVELRCDPISGHTALYWYRQSLGQGPEFLIYFQGTGAADDSGLPNDRFFAVRPEGSVSTLKIQRTERGDSAVYLCASSLTLGDGYTFGSGTRLTVV.

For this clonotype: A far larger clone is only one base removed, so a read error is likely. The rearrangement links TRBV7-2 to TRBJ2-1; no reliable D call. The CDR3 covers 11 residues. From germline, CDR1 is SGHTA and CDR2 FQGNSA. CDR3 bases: TGTGCCAACAGCTTACTCAATGAGCAGTTCTTC. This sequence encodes CANSLLNEQFF.

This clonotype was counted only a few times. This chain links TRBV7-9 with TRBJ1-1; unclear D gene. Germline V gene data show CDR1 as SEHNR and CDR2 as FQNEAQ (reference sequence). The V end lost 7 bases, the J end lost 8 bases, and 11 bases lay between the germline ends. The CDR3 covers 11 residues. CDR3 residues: CASNPYLEAFF. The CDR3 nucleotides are TGTGCCAGCAACCCTTATCTAGAAGCTTTCTTT.

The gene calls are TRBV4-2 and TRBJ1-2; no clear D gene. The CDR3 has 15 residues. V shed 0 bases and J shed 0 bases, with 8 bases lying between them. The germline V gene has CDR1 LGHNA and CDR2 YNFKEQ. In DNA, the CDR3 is TGTGCCAGCAGCCAAGATCGGGGAACTAACTATGGCTACACCTTC. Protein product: CASSQDRGTNYGYTF.

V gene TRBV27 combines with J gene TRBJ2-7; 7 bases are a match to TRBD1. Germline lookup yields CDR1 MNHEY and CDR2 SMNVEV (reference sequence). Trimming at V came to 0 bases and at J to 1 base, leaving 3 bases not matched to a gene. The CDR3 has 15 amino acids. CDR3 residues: CASSLSPGQSYEQYF. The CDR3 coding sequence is TGTGCCAGCAGTTTATCCCCGGGACAGTCCTACGAGCAGTACTTC.

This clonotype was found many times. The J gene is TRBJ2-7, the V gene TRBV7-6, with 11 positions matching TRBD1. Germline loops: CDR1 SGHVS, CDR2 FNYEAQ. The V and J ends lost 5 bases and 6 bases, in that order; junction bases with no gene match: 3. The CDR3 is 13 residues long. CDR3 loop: CASSQGTGGEQYF. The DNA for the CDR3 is TGTGCCAGCAGCCAGGGGACAGGGGGCGAGCAGTACTTC.

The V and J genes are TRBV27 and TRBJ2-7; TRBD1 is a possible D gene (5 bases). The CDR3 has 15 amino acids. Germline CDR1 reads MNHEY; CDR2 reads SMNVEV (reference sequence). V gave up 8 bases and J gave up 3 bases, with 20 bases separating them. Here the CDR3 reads CASCPDSSWGYEQYF. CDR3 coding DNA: TGTGCCAGCTGCCCAGACAGTAGCTGGGGCTACGAGCAGTACTTC.

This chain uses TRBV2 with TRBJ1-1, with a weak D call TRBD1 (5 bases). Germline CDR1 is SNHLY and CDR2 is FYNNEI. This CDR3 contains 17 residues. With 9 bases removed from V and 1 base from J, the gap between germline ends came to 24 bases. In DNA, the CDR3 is TGTGCCAGTCCCGGGGCTTTGGGGACCCGGCGGAACACTGAAGCTTTCTTT. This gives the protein CASPGALGTRRNTEAFF.

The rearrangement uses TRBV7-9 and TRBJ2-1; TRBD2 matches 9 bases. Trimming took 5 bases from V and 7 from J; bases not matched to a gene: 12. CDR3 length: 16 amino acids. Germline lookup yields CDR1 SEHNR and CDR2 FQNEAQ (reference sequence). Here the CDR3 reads CASSALSGTSPNEQFF. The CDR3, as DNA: TGTGCCAGCAGCGCGCTCTCGGGGACTAGCCCGAATGAGCAGTTCTTC.

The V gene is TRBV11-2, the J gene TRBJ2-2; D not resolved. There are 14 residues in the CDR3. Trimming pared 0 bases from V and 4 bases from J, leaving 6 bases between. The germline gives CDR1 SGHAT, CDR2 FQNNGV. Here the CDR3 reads CASSLEPSTGELFF. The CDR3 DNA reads TGTGCCAGCAGCTTAGAACCGTCCACCGGGGAGCTGTTTTTT.

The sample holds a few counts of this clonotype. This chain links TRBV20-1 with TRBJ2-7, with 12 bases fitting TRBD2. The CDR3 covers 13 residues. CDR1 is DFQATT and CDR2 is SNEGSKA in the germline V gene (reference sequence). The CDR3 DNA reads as TGCAGCGTACAGACTAGCGGGAGCTACGAGCAGTACTTC. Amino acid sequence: CSVQTSGSYEQYF.

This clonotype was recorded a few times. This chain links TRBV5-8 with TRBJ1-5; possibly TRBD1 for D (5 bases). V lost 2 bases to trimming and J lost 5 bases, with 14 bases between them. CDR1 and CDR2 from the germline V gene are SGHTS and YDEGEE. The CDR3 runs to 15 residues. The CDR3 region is CASSLTLQGHQPQHF. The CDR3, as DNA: TGTGCCAGCAGCTTAACCCTCCAGGGACATCAGCCCCAGCATTTT.

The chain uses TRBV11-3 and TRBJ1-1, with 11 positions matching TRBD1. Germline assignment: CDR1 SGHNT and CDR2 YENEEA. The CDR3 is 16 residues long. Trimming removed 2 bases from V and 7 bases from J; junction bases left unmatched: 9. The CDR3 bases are TGTGCCAGCAGCTTATCCGCGGACAGGGGGCGGGATGAAGCTTTCTTT. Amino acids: CASSLSADRGRDEAFF.

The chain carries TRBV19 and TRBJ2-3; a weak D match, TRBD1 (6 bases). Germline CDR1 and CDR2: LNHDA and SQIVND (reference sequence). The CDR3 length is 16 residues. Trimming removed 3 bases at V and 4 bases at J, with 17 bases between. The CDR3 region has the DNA TGTGCCAGTAGTATGCCTACAGGGTATAGCGCAGATACGCAGTATTTT. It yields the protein CASSMPTGYSADTQYF.

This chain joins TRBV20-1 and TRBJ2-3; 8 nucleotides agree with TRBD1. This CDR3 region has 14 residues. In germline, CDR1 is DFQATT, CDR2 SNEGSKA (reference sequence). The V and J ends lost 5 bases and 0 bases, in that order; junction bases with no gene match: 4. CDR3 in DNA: TGCAGTGCTGTGCAGGGGGCCAGCACAGATACGCAGTATTTT. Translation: CSAVQGASTDTQYF.

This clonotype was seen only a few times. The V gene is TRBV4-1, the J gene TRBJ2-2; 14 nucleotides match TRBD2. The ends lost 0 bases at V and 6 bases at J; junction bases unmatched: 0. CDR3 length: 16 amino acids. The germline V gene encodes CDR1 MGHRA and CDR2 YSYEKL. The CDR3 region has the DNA TGCGCCAGCAGCCAAGAGACTAGCGGGAGGGCCGGGGAGCTGTTTTTT. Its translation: CASSQETSGRAGELFF.

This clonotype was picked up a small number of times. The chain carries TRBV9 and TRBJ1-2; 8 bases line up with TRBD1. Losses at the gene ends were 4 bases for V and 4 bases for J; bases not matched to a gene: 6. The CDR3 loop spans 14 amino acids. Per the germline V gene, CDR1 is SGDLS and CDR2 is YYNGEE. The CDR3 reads CASSSGQGFYGYTF. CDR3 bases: TGTGCCAGCAGCTCCGGACAGGGCTTCTATGGCTACACCTTC.

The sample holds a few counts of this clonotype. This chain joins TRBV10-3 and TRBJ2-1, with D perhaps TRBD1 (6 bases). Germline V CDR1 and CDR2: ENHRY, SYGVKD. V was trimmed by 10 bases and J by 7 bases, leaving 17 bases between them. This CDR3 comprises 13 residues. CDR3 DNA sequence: TGTGCCACCCGCGAACAGGGATGGAATGAGCAGTTCTTC. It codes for CATREQGWNEQFF.

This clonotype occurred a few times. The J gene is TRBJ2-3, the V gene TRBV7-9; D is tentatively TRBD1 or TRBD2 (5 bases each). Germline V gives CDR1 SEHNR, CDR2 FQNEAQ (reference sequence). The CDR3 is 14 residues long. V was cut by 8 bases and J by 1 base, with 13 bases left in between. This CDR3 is CASLRGGRTDTQYF. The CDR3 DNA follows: TGTGCCAGCCTCCGTGGGGGACGCACAGATACGCAGTATTTT.

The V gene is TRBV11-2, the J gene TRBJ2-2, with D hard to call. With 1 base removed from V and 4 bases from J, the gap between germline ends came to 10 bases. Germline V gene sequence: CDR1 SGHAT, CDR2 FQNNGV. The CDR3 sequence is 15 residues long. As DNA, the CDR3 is TGTGCCAGCAGCTTAGTTACGGGCCTCACCGGGGAGCTGTTTTTT. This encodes CASSLVTGLTGELFF.

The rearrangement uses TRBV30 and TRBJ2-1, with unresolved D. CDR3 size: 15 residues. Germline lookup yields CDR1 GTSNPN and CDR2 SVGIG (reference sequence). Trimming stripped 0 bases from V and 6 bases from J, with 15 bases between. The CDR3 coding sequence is TGTGCCTGGAGTGTACCAGGACCCCTATTCAATGAGCAGTTCTTC. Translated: CAWSVPGPLFNEQFF.

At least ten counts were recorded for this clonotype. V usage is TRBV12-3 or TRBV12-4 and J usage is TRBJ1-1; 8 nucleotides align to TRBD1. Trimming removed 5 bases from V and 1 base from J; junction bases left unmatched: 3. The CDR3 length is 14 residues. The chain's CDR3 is CASSRQGQNTEAFF. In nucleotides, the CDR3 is TGTGCCAGCAGTAGACAGGGGCAGAACACTGAAGCTTTCTTT.

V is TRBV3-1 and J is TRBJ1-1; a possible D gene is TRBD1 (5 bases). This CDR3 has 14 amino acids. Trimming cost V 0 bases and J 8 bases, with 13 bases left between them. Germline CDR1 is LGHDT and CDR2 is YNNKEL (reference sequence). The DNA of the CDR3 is TGTGCCAGCAGCCAAGACCCATCAGGGCCAGAAGCTTTCTTT. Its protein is CASSQDPSGPEAFF.

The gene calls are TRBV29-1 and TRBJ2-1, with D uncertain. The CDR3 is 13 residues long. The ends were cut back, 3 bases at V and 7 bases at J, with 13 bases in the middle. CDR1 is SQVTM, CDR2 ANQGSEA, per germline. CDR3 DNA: TGCAGCGTTGACTTGGATCAAGCGAATGAGCAGTTCTTC. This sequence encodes CSVDLDQANEQFF.

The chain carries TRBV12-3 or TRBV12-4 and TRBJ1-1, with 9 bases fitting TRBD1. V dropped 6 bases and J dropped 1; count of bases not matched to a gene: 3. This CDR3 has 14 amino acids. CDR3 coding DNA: TGTGCCAGCAGCTGGACAGGGGCGAACACTGAAGCTTTCTTT. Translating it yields CASSWTGANTEAFF.

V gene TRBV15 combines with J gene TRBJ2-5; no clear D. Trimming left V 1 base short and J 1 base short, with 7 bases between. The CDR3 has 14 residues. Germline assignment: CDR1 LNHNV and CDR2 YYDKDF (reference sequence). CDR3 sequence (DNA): TGTGCCACCAGCAGAGCCCGAGCCCAAGAGACCCAGTACTTC. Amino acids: CATSRARAQETQYF.

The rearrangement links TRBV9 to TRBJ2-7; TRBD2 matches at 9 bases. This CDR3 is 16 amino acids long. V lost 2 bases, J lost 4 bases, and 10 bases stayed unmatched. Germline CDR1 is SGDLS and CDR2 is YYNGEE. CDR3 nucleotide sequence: TGTGCCAGCAGCGTTAGCGGGGGTGCCCTCAGGTACGAGCAGTACTTC. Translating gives CASSVSGGALRYEQYF.